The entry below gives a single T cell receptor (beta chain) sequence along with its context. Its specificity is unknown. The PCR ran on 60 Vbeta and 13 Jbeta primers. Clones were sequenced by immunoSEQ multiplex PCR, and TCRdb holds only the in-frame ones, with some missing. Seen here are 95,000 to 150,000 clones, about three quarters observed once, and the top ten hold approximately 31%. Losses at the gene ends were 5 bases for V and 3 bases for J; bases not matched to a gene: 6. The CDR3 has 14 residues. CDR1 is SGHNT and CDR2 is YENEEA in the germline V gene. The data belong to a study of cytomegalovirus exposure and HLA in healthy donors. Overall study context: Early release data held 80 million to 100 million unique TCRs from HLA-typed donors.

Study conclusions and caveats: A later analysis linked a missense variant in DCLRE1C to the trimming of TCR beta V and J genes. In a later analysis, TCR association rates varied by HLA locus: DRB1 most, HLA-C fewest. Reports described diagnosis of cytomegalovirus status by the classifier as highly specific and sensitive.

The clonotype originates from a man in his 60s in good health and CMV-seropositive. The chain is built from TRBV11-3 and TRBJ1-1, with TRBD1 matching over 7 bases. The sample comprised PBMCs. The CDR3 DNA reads TGTGCCAGCAGCCCCCACAGGGGATACACTGAAGCTTTCTTT. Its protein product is CASSPHRGYTEAFF.